The rows below give T cell receptor beta chains drawn from one sample of a study of CD8 T cells in ankylosing spondylitis. TCRdb redid the calling of the 5' RACE reads with MiXCR, one entry per CDR3 protein. In the table there are some 840,000 distinct CDR3 sequences, around 11% of which are singletons. Sequencing was carried out using blood, either unsorted or a sorted T cell fraction (not recorded which). The origin of the receptors is a male donor with ankylosing spondylitis. CDR3s include the opening cysteine and the closing phenylalanine or tryptophan. The D gene is left open where the match is weak. Expanded clones get a size class; other rows say once, few or many, or leave the size out.

J gene	D gene	V gene	clone size	CDR3 protein	CDR3 DNA
TRBJ1-4	-	TRBV18	-	CASSPAGGGEKLFF	TGTGCCAGCTCACCAGCCGGGGGGGGCGAAAAACTGTTTTTT
TRBJ2-1	TRBD2	TRBV11-1	few	CASSLLAGGPNIYNEQFF	TGTGCCAGCAGCTTACTAGCGGGAGGTCCTAACATATACAATGAGCAGTTCTTC
TRBJ2-3	-	TRBV6-1	-	CASRTGGRGHTQYF	TGTGCCAGCAGAACGGGGGGGAGGGGGCATACGCAGTATTTT
TRBJ2-7	-	TRBV18	-	CASSPRNSDEQYF	TGTGCCAGCTCACCGAGGAACTCCGACGAGCAGTACTTC
TRBJ2-7	TRBD2	TRBV5-5	many	CASSLSTSGSPYEQYF	TGTGCCAGCAGCTTGTCTACTAGCGGGAGTCCTTACGAGCAGTACTTC
TRBJ1-5	-	TRBV20-1	many	CSAKEGTRSNQPQHF	TGCAGTGCTAAGGAGGGGACGAGATCAAATCAGCCCCAGCATTTT
TRBJ1-5	-	TRBV24-1	-	CATSFGSDQPQHF	TGTGCCACCAGTTTTGGCAGCGATCAGCCCCAGCATTTT
TRBJ1-5	TRBD1	TRBV5-1	many	CASSSFPSGTGVPNQPQHF	TGCGCCAGCAGCTCCTTCCCATCCGGGACAGGGGTTCCCAATCAGCCCCAGCATTTT
TRBJ2-1	TRBD2	TRBV20-1	-	CSAKAGAYNEQFF	TGCAGTGCTAAAGCGGGAGCTTACAATGAGCAGTTCTTC
TRBJ2-5	-	TRBV5-1	-	CASSLVTPQETQYF	TGCGCCAGCAGCTTGGTTACACCTCAAGAGACCCAGTACTTC
TRBJ2-5	-	TRBV12-3/TRBV12-4	many	CASSGQSGETQYF	TGTGCCAGCAGCGGACAGTCTGGGGAGACCCAGTACTTC
TRBJ1-2	-	TRBV15	few	CATSRGQNYGYTF	TGTGCCACCAGCAGAGGACAGAACTATGGCTACACCTTC
TRBJ1-5	-	TRBV20-1	-	CSARDRRRGAGNQPQHF	TGCAGTGCTAGAGATCGTAGAAGGGGGGCAGGCAATCAGCCCCAGCATTTT
TRBJ2-4	-	TRBV20-1	few	CSASQSRPAKNIQYF	TGCAGTGCTAGTCAGAGCAGGCCAGCCAAAAACATTCAGTACTTC
TRBJ1-1	-	TRBV20-1	-	CSARSSTEAFF	TGCAGTGCTAGAAGCTCCACTGAAGCTTTCTTT
TRBJ2-6	-	TRBV20-1	-	CSARTQPGANVLTF	TGCAGTGCTAGAACGCAGCCTGGGGCCAACGTCCTGACTTTC
TRBJ2-7	-	TRBV5-1	few	CASSIRDLTYEQYF	TGCGCCAGCAGCATCAGGGACCTAACTTACGAGCAGTACTTC
TRBJ2-7	TRBD1	TRBV7-9	few	CASNTDRDSYEQYF	TGTGCCAGCAACACTGACAGGGATTCCTACGAGCAGTACTTC
TRBJ2-7	-	TRBV18	few	CASSPTGVPEQYF	TGTGCCAGCTCACCTACGGGAGTACCTGAGCAGTACTTC
TRBJ2-5	-	TRBV7-2	-	CASSRLEHYYQETQYF	TGTGCCAGCAGCCGACTAGAGCATTATTACCAAGAGACCCAGTACTTC
TRBJ1-4	TRBD1	TRBV12-3/TRBV12-4	many	CASRDRGNEKLFF	TGTGCCAGCAGGGACAGGGGTAATGAAAAACTGTTTTTT
TRBJ1-4	-	TRBV20-1	-	CSASEAESGVEKLFF	TGCAGTGCTAGTGAAGCTGAGTCAGGGGTTGAAAAACTGTTTTTT
TRBJ2-1	-	TRBV7-2	-	CASSSPTREQFF	TGTGCCAGCAGCTCCCCAACCAGAGAGCAGTTCTTC
TRBJ2-7	TRBD2	TRBV9	many	CASSTTTGTSGLSPYEQYF	TGTGCCAGCAGCACAACGACCGGGACTAGCGGGCTTTCTCCCTACGAGCAGTACTTC
TRBJ2-3	-	TRBV20-1	few	CSANGQSSTDTQYF	TGCAGTGCTAACGGACAGTCTAGCACAGATACGCAGTATTTT
TRBJ1-2	-	TRBV20-1	many	CSADPAGAVYGYTF	TGCAGTGCTGACCCCGCGGGGGCAGTCTATGGCTACACCTTC
TRBJ1-5	-	TRBV7-2	few	CASSLRFMDQPQHF	TGTGCCAGCAGCTTACGTTTTATGGACCAGCCCCAGCATTTT
TRBJ2-7	TRBD2	TRBV20-1	-	CSARKGRASEQYF	TGCAGTGCTAGGAAAGGGAGGGCATCCGAGCAGTACTTC
TRBJ2-7	TRBD2	TRBV29-1	few	CSVSQTSEGGEQYF	TGCAGCGTTTCCCAGACTAGCGAGGGCGGCGAGCAGTACTTC
TRBJ1-5	-	TRBV5-4	few	CASSSTDTSNQPQHF	TGTGCCAGCAGCTCCACAGATACCAGCAATCAGCCCCAGCATTTT
TRBJ1-1	-	TRBV6-5	-	CASSYSGLSEAFF	TGTGCCAGCAGTTACTCCGGACTGTCTGAAGCTTTCTTT
TRBJ2-1	TRBD2	TRBV5-1	many	CASSSGLAGAVNEQFF	TGCGCCAGCAGCTCAGGACTAGCGGGAGCAGTAAATGAGCAGTTCTTC
TRBJ2-4	-	TRBV5-1	few	CASSYLLDREGKNIQYF	TGCGCCAGCAGCTATCTCCTGGACAGGGAGGGCAAAAACATTCAGTACTTC
TRBJ1-1	-	TRBV7-9	-	CASSYSRAGNTEAFF	TGTGCCAGCAGTTATTCCCGAGCCGGTAACACTGAAGCTTTCTTT
TRBJ2-5	-	TRBV7-2	-	CASISGPIRETQYF	TGTGCCAGCATCTCCGGCCCCATTAGAGAGACCCAGTACTTC
TRBJ2-4	-	TRBV5-1	few	CASSPGSLAKNIQYF	TGCGCCAGCAGCCCCGGGTCCCTAGCCAAAAACATTCAGTACTTC
TRBJ2-5	-	TRBV6-2/TRBV6-3	many	CASSYDGEETQYF	TGTGCCAGCAGTTACGACGGGGAAGAGACCCAGTACTTC
TRBJ2-1	-	TRBV10-3	many	CAISEWGGAQNEQFF	TGTGCCATCAGTGAATGGGGGGGGGCACAAAATGAGCAGTTCTTC
TRBJ1-2	TRBD1	TRBV6-5	-	CASSSRQGEGYTF	TGTGCCAGCAGTTCCCGACAGGGGGAAGGCTACACCTTC
TRBJ1-3	TRBD1	TRBV5-1	few	CASSLEGQGTGNTIYF	TGCGCCAGCAGCTTGGAGGGACAGGGTACTGGAAACACCATATATTTT
TRBJ2-3	TRBD1	TRBV10-3	few	CAILGQGADTQYF	TGTGCCATCCTGGGACAGGGAGCAGATACGCAGTATTTT
TRBJ2-3	-	TRBV6-6	-	CASNGGTDTQYF	TGTGCCAGCAACGGTGGCACAGATACGCAGTATTTT
TRBJ1-5	TRBD1	TRBV6-5	-	CASSLRQGIQPQHF	TGTGCCAGCAGTTTAAGACAGGGTATCCAGCCCCAGCATTTT
TRBJ2-7	-	TRBV5-1	-	CASSLGPGASPSSEQYF	TGCGCCAGCAGCTTGGGACCCGGGGCGAGCCCTTCGAGCGAGCAGTACTTC
TRBJ2-3	-	TRBV3-1	-	CASSQVKQYF	TGTGCCAGCAGCCAAGTCAAGCAGTATTTT